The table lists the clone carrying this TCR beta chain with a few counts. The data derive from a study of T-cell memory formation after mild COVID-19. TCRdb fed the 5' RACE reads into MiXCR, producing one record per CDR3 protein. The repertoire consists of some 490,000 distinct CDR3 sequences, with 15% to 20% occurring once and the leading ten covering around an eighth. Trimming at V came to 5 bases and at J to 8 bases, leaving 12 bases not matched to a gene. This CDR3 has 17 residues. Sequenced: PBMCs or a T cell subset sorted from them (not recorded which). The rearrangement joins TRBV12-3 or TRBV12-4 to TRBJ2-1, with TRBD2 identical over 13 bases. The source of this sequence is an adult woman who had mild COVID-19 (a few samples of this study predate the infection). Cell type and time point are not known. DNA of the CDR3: TGTGCCAGCAGTCGACGGACTAGCGGGAGTATCAGTCATGAGCAGTTCTTC. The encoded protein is CASSRRTSGSISHEQFF.